The source of this T cell receptor beta chain is a study of blood T cell repertoires in COVID-19. Between the trimmed V and J ends, which lost 6 bases and 0 bases, there was a span of 12 bases. The CDR3 extends over 14 amino acids. Germline V gene data show CDR1 as SGDLS and CDR2 as YYNGEE. Assay used: immunoSEQ multiplex PCR; TCRdb lists only in-frame clones, some missing. The sample records approximately 250,000 clones, 84% being singletons. This chain uses TRBV9 with TRBJ1-1, with D perhaps matching TRBD1 (5 bases). The receptor was derived from a man younger than 40 with acute COVID-19. The sample taken for sequencing was PBMCs or T cells enriched from blood (not recorded which). The CDR3 reads CASTLTALNTEAFF. Here the CDR3 DNA reads TGTGCCAGCACCTTGACAGCCCTGAACACTGAAGCTTTCTTT. The full variable domain, in which reference TRBV9 and TRBJ1-1 provide the parts outside the CDR3, is DSGVTQTPKHLITATGQRVTLRCSPRSGDLSVYWYQQSLDQGLQFLIQYYNGEERAKGNILERFSAQQFPDLHSELNLSSLELGDSALYFCASTLTALNTEAFFGQGTRLTVV.